This T cell receptor (beta chain) emerged from a study of identical twins. Study-level findings and limits: In drawing conclusions, the study used cross-sectional statistical analysis and did not follow the same donors. While abundant cord blood beta clonotypes carried fewer insertions, memory repertoires showed no such pattern.

The CDR3 spans 15 residues. J gave up 10 bases and V 6 bases, and 10 bases lay outside the gene matches. This clonotype was found a few times. No antigen is known for it. TCRdb recomputed calls from the 5' RACE reads with MiXCR, one row per CDR3 protein. The sample lists 750,000 to 950,000 distinct CDR3 sequences, approximately 13% occurring once. The same sample was also used in a study of yellow fever vaccine responses in identical twins.

The V gene is TRBV12-3 or TRBV12-4, the J gene TRBJ2-1; 12 bases match TRBD2. Sequences were obtained from PBMCs. The source is a woman aged 18-30 years in good health. CDR3 DNA sequence: TGTGCCAGCAGCTTCAGGACTAGCGGGGTTAGGGAGCAGTTCTTC. Its translation is CASSFRTSGVREQFF.